Below, one T cell receptor beta chain is given with its context. The antigen is undetermined. CDR1 SQVTM and CDR2 ANQGSEA come from the germline V gene. CDR3 length: 13 residues. The V and J ends lost 3 bases and 3 bases respectively, with 11 bases between them. This record comes from a study of long-term antiretroviral therapy in people with HIV. Study-level findings and limits: For ART adherence, viral resistance and therapy changes, no data were available.

Assay version v3.0 of immunoSEQ was used, and it was run at survey level. Assay used: immunoSEQ multiplex PCR; TCRdb lists only in-frame clones, some missing. The sample records some 43,000 clones, roughly 86% being singletons. This chain connects TRBV29-1 to TRBJ1-2, with D perhaps matching TRBD1 (5 bases). Sequencing was performed on unsorted PBMCs, taken 0.1 years before starting antiretroviral therapy. The TCR sequence derives from a woman in her forties or fifties with HIV. The CDR3 is CSVDRVGDYGYTF. Here the CDR3 DNA reads TGCAGCGTTGACAGGGTGGGGGACTATGGCTACACCTTC.